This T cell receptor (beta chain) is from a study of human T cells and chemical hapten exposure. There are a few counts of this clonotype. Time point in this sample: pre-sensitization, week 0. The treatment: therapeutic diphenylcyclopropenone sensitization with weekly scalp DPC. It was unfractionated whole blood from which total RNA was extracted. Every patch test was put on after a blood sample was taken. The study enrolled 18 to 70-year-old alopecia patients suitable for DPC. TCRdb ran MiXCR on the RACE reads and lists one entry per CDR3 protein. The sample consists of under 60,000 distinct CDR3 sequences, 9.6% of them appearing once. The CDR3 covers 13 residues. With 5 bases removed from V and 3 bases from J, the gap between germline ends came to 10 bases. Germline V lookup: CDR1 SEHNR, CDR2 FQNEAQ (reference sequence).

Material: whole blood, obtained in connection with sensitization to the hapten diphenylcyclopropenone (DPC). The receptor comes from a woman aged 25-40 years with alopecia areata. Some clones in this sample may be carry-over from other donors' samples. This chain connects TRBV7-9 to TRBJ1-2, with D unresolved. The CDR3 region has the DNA TGTGCCAGCAGCCCCGACACATACTATGGCTACACCTTC. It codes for CASSPDTYYGYTF.